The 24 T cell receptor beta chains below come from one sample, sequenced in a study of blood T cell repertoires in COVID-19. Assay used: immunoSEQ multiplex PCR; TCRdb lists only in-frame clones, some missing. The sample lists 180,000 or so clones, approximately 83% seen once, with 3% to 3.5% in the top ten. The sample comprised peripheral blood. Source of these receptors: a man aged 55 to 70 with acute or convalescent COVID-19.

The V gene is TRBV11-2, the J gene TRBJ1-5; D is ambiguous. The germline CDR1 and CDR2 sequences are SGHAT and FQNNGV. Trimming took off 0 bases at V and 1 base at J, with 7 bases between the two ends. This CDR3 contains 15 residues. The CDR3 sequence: CASSLEQTSNQPQHF. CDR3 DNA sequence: TGTGCCAGCAGCTTAGAGCAGACAAGCAATCAGCCCCAGCATTTT.

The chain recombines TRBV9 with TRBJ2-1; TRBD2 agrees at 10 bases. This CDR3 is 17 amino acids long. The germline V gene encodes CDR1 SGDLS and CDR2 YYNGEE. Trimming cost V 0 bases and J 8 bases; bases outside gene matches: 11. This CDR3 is CASSVALGTSERHEQFF. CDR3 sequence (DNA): TGTGCCAGCAGCGTAGCTTTGGGGACTAGCGAACGACATGAGCAGTTCTTC.

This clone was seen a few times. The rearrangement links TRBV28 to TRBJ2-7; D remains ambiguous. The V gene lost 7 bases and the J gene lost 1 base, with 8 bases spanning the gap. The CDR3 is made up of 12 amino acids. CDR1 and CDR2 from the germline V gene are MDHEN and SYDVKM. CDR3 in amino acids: CASKAGSYEQYF. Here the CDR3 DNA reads TGTGCCAGCAAAGCAGGATCCTACGAGCAGTACTTC.

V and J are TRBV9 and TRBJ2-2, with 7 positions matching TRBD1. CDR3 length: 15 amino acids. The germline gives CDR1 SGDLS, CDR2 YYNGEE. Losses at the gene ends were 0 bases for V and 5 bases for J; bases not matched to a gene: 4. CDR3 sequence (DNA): TGTGCCAGCAGCGTAGGACAGGGTGGGACCGGGGAGCTGTTTTTT. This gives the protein CASSVGQGGTGELFF.

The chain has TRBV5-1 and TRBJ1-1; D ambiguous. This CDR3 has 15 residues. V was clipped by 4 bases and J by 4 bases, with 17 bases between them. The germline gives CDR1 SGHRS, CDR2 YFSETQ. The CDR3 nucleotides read TGCGCCAGCAGCACAGCTGTTGGGCTTGGCACTGAAGCTTTCTTT. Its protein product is CASSTAVGLGTEAFF.

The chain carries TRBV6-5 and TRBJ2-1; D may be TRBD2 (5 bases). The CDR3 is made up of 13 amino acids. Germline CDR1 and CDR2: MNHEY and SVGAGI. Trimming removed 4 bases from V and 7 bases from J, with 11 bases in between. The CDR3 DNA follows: TGTGCCAGCAGTTCCCCCGGGAAGAATGAGCAGTTCTTC. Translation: CASSSPGKNEQFF.

CDR3 loop: CASSLGGRPNTEAFF. The CDR3 DNA follows: TGTGCCAGCAGCTTAGGGGGGCGGCCGAACACTGAAGCTTTCTTT. The chain carries TRBV11-1 and TRBJ1-1; D is perhaps TRBD1 (6 bases). The CDR3 has 15 residues. Germline V gene sequence: CDR1 SGHAT, CDR2 FQDESV (reference sequence). The V gene lost 1 base and the J gene lost 1 base, with 10 bases spanning the gap.

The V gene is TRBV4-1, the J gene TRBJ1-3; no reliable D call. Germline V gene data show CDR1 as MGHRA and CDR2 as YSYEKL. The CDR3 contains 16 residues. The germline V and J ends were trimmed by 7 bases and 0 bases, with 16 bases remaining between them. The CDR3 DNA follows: TGCGCCAGCACCAGCCCTGACAATCACTCTGGAAACACCATATATTTT. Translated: CASTSPDNHSGNTIYF.

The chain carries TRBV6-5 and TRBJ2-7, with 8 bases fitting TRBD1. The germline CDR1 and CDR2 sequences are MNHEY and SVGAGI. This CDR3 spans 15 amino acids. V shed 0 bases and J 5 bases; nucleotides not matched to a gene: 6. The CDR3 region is CASSYSGDRGNEQYF. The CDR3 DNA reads TGTGCCAGCAGTTACTCAGGAGACAGGGGCAACGAGCAGTACTTC.

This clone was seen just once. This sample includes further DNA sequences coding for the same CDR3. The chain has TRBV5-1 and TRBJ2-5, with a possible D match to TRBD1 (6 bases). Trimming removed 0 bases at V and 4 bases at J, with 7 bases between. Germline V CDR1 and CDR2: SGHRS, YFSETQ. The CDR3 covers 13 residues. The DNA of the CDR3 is TGCGCCAGCAGCTTGGCAGGGGTAGAGACCCAGTACTTC. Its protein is CASSLAGVETQYF.

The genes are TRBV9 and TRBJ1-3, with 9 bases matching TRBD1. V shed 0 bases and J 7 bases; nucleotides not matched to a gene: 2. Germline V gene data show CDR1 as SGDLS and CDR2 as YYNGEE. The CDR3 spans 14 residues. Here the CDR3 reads CASSVGGQGNTIYF. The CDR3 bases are TGTGCCAGCAGCGTAGGAGGACAGGGGAACACCATATATTTT.

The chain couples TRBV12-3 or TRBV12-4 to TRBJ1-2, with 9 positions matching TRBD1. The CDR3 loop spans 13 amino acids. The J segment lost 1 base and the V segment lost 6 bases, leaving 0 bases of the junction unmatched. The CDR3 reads CASRGQGNYGYTF. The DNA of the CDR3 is TGTGCCAGCAGGGGACAGGGTAACTATGGCTACACCTTC.

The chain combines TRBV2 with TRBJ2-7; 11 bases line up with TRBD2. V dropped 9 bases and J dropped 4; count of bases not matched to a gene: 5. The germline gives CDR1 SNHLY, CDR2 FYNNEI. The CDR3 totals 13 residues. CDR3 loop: CASSSGRLYEQYF. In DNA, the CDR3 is TGTGCCAGTTCTAGCGGGAGGTTATACGAGCAGTACTTC.

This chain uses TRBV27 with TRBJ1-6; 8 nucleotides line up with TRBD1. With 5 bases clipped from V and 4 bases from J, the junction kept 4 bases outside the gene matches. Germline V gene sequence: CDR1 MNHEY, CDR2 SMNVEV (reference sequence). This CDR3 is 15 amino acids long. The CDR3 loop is CASSRTGSYNSPLHF. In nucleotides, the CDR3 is TGTGCCAGCAGTCGGACAGGGAGTTATAATTCACCCCTCCACTTT.

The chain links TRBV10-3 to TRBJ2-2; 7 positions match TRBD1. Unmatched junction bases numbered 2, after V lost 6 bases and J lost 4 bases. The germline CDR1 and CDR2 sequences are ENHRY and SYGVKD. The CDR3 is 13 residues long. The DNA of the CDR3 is TGTGCCATCAGAGACAGGGTCACCGGGGAGCTGTTTTTT. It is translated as CAIRDRVTGELFF.

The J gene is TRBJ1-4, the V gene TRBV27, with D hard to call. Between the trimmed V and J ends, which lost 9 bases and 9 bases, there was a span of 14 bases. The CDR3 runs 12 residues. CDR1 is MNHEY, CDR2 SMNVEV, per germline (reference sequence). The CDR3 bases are TGTGCCAGGGGAGGACGGAGCCAAAAACTGTTTTTT. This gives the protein CARGGRSQKLFF.

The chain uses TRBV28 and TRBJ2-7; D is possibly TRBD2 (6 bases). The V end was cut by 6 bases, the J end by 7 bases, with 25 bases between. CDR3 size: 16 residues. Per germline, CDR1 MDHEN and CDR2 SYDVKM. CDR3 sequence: CASRLGGLRRAGEQYF. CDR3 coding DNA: TGTGCCAGCAGGCTTGGGGGTTTGCGGAGGGCGGGGGAGCAGTACTTC.

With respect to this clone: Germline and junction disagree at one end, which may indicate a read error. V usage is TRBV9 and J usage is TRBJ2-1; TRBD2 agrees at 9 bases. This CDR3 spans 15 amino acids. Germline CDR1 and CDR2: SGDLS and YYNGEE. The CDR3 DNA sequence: TGTGCCCGCAGCGGCGGGGGGGGCCCCTACAATGAGCAGTTCTTC. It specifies CARSGGGGPYNEQFF.

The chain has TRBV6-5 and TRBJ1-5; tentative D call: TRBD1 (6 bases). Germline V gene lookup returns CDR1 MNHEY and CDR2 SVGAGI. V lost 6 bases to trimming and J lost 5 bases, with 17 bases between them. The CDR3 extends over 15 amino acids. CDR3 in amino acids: CASSTGTSKDQPQHF. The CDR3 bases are TGTGCCAGCAGCACAGGGACGAGCAAGGATCAGCCCCAGCATTTT.

The CDR3 loop reads CASSLGVSGNTIYF. The CDR3 DNA follows: TGCGCCAGCAGCTTGGGCGTCTCTGGAAACACCATATATTTT. V is TRBV5-1 and J is TRBJ1-3; D call uncertain. Germline lookup yields CDR1 SGHRS and CDR2 YFSETQ. V was cut by 0 bases and J by 0 bases, with 4 bases left in between. This CDR3 spans 14 amino acids.

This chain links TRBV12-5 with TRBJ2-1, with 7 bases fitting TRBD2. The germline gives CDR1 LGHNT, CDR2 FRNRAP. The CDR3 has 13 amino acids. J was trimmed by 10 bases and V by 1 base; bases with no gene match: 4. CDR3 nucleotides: TGTGCTAGTGGTTTGGGGTCTAGCGGAGAGCAGTTCTTC. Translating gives CASGLGSSGEQFF.

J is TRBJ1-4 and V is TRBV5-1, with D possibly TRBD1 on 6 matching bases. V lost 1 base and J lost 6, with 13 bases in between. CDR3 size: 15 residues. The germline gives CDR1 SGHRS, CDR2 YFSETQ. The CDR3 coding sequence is TGCGCCAGCAGCTTGAGGGGGGGCTTGGATGAAAAACTGTTTTTT. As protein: CASSLRGGLDEKLFF.

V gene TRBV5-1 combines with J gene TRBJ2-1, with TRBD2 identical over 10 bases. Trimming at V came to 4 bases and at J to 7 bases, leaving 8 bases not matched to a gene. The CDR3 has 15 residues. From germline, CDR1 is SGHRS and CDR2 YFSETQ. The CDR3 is CASSPGTSERNEQFF. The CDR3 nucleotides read TGCGCCAGCAGCCCCGGGACTAGCGAGAGGAATGAGCAGTTCTTC.

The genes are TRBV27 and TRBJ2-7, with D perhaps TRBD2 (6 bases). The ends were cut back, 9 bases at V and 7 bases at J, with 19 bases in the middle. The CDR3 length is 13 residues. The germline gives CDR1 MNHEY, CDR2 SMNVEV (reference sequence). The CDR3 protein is CASKGRRGVEQYF. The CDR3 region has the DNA TGTGCCAGTAAGGGCAGGCGGGGAGTGGAGCAGTACTTC.